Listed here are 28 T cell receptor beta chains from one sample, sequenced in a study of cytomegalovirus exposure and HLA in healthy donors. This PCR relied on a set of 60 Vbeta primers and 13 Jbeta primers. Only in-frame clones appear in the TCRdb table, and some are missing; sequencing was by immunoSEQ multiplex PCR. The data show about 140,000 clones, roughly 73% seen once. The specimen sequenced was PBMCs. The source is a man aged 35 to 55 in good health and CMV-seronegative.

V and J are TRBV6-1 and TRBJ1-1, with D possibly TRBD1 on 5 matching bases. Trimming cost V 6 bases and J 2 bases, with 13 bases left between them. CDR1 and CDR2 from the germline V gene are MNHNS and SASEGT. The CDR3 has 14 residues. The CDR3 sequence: CASRTQGPNTEAFF. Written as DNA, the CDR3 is TGTGCCAGCAGGACTCAGGGCCCTAACACTGAAGCTTTCTTT.

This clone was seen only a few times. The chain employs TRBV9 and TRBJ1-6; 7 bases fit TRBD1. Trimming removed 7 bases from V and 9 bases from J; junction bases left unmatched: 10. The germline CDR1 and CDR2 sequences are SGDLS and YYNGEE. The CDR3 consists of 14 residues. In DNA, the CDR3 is TGTGCCAGCCAGACAGGGATTCAAGGTTCACCCCTCCACTTT. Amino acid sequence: CASQTGIQGSPLHF.

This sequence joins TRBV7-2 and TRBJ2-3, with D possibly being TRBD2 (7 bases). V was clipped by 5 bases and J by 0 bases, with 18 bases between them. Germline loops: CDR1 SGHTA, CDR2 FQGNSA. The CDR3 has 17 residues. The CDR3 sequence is CASSRGGGISSTDTQYF. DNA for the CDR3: TGTGCCAGCAGCCGGGGAGGGGGGATATCCAGCACAGATACGCAGTATTTT.

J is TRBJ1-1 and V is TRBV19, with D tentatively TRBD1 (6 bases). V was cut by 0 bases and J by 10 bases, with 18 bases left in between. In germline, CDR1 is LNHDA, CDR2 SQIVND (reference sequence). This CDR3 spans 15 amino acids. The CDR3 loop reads CASSIDGGGRYGAFF. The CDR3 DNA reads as TGTGCCAGTAGTATAGATGGGGGCGGGCGGTACGGAGCTTTCTTT.

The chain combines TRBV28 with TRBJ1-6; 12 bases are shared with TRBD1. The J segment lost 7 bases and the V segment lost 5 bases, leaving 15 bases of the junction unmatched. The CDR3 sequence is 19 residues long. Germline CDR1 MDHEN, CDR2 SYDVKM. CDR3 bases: TGTGCCAGCAGTCTCGCGATTACCGGGACAGGGGGCTTGAATTCACCCCTCCACTTT. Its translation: CASSLAITGTGGLNSPLHF.

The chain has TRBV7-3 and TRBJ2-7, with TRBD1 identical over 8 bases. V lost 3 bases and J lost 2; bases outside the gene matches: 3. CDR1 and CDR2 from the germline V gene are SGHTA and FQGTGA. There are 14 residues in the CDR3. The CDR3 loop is CASSFRTGTYEQYF. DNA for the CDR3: TGTGCCAGCAGCTTCCGGACAGGGACCTACGAGCAGTACTTC. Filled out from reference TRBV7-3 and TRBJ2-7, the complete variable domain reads GAGVSQTPSNKVTEKGKYVELRCDPISGHTALYWYRQSLGQGPEFLIYFQGTGAADDSGLPNDRFFAVRPEGSVSTLKIQRTERGDSAVYLCASSFRTGTYEQYFGPGTRLTVT.

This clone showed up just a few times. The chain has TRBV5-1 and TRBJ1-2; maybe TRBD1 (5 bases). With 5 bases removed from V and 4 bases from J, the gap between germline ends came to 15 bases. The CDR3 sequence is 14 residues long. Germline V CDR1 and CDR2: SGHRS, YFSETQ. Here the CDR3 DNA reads TGCGCCAGCAGGGTGGGGCCGGTCGTCTATGGCTACACCTTC. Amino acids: CASRVGPVVYGYTF.

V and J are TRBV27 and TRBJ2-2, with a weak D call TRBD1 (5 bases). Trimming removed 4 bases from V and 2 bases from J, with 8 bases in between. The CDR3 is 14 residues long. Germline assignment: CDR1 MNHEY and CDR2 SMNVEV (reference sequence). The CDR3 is CASSSDINTGELFF. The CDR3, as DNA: TGTGCCAGCAGTTCGGACATTAACACCGGGGAGCTGTTTTTT.

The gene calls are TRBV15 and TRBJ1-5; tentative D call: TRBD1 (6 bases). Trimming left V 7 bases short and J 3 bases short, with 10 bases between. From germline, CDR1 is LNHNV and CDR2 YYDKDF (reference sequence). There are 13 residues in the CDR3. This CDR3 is CATTQGNNQPQHF. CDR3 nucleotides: TGTGCCACCACGCAGGGGAACAATCAGCCCCAGCATTTT.

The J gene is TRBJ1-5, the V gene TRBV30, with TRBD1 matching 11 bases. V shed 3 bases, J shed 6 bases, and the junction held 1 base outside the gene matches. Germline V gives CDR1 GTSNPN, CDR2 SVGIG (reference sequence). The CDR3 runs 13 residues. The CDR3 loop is CAWSGTGGQPQHF. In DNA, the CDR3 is TGTGCCTGGAGCGGGACAGGGGGTCAGCCCCAGCATTTT.

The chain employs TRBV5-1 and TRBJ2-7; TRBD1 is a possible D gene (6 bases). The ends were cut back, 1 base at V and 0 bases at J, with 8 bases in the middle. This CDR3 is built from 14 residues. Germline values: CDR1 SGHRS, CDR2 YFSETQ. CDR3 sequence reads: CASSLIQGSYEQYF. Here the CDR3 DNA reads TGCGCCAGCAGCTTGATACAGGGCTCCTACGAGCAGTACTTC. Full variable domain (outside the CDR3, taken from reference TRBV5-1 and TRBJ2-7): KAGVTQTPRYLIKTRGQQVTLSCSPISGHRSVSWYQQTPGQGLQFLFEYFSETQRNKGNFPGRFSGRQFSNSRSEMNVSTLELGDSALYLCASSLIQGSYEQYFGPGTRLTVT.

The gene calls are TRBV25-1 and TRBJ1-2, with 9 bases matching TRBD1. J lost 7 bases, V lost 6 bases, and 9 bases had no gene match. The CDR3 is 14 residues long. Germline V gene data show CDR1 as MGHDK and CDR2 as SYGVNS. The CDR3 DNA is TGTGCCAGCAGCCGACAGGGGGGACAGGTTGGCTACACCTTC. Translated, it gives CASSRQGGQVGYTF.

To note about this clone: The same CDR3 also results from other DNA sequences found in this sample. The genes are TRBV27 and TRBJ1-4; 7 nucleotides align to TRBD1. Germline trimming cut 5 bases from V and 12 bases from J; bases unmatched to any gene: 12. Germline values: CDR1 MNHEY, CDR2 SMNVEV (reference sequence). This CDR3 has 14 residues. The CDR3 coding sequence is TGTGCCAGCAGTACCGGGGACAGCCTGGGTGAACTGTTTTTT. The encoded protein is CASSTGDSLGELFF.

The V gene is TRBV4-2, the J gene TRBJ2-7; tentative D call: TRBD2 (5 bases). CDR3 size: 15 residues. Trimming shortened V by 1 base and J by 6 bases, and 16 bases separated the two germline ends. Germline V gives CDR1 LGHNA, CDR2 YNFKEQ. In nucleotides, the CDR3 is TGTGCCAGCAGCCAAGGGGAGAGGGTAGGTGGCGAGCAGTACTTC. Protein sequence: CASSQGERVGGEQYF.

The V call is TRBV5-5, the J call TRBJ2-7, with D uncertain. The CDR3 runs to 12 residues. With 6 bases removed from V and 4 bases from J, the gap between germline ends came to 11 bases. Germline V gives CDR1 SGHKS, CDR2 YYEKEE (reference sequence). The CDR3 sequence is CASTTDWYEQYF. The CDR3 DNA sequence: TGTGCCAGCACCACCGACTGGTACGAGCAGTACTTC.

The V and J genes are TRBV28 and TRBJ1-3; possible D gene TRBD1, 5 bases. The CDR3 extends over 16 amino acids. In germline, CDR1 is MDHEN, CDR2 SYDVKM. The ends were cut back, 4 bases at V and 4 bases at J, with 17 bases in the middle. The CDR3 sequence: CASSSTSGGNGNTIYF. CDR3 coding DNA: TGTGCCAGCAGTTCGACGAGTGGGGGGAACGGAAACACCATATATTTT.

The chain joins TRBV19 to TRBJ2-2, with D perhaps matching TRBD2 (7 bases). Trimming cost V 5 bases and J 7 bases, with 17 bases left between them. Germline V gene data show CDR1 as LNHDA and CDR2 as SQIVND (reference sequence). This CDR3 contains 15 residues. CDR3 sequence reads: CASSARGDILGELFF. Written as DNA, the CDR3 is TGTGCCAGTAGTGCCCGGGGGGACATACTCGGGGAGCTGTTTTTT.

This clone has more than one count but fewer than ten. The CDR3 bases are TGCGCCAGCAGCTACTCGACACAGAACTTAAATGAAAAACTGTTTTTT. Protein sequence: CASSYSTQNLNEKLFF. The chain links TRBV5-1 to TRBJ1-4; the D is unclear. V lost 3 bases to trimming and J lost 5 bases, with 17 bases between them. Germline CDR1 and CDR2: SGHRS and YFSETQ. This CDR3 is 16 amino acids long.

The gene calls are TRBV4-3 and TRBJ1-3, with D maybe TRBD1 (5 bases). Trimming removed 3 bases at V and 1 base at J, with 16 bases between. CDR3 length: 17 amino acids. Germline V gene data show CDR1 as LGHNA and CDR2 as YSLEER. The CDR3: CASSHQFPTGSGNTIYF. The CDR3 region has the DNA TGCGCCAGCAGCCACCAATTTCCAACAGGATCTGGAAACACCATATATTTT.

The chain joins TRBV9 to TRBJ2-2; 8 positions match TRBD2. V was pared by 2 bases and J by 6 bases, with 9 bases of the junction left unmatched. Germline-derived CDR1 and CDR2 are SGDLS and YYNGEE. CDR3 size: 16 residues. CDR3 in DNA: TGTGCCAGCAGCGTTCGTGGAGCGGGGGACCCCGGGGAGCTGTTTTTT. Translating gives CASSVRGAGDPGELFF.

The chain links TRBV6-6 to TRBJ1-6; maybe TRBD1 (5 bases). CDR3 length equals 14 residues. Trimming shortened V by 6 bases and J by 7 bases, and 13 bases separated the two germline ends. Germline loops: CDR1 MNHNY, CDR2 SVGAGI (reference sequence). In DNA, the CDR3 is TGTGCCAGCAGCCCCTGGACAACGAATTCACCCCTCCACTTT. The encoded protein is CASSPWTTNSPLHF.

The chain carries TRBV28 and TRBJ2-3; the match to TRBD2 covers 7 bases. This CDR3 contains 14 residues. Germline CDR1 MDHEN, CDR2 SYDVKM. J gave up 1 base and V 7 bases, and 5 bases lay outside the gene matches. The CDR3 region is CASNGGDRTDTQYF. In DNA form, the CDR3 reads TGTGCCAGCAATGGGGGGGACCGCACAGATACGCAGTATTTT. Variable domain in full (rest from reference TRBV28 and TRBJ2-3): DVKVTQSSRYLVKRTGEKVFLECVQDMDHENMFWYRQDPGLGLRLIYFSYDVKMKEKGDIPEGYSVSREKKERFSLILESASTNQTSMYLCASNGGDRTDTQYFGPGTRLTVL.

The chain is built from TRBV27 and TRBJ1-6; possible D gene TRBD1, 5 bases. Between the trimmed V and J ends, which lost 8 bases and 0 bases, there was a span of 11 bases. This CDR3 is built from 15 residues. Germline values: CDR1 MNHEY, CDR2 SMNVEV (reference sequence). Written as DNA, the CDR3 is TGTGCCAGCGGACGGACAACCTCCTATAATTCACCCCTCCACTTT. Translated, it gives CASGRTTSYNSPLHF.

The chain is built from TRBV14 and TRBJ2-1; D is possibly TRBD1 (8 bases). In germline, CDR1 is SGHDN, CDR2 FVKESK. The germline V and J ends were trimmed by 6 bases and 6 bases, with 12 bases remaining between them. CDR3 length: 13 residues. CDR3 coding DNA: TGTGCCAGCAGTACAGGGGGGGTCAATGAGCAGTTCTTC. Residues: CASSTGGVNEQFF.

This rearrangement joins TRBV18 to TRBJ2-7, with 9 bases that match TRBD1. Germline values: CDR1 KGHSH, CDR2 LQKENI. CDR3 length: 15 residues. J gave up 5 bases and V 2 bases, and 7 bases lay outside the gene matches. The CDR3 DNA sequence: TGTGCCAGCTCACCAATCCTACAGGGGGCTCACGAGCAGTACTTC. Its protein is CASSPILQGAHEQYF.

The CDR3 DNA sequence: TGCAGCGTTGTATACGGCTATGGCTACACCTTC. It specifies CSVVYGYGYTF. The chain links TRBV29-1 to TRBJ1-2, with D hard to call. V was cut by 4 bases and J by 4 bases, with 7 bases left in between. The CDR3 runs to 11 residues. Germline CDR1 and CDR2: SQVTM and ANQGSEA.

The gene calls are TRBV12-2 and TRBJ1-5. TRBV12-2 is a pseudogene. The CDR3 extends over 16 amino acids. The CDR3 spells CASRSRGAGPNQPQHF. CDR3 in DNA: TGTGCAAGTCGCTCCCGCGGGGCAGGGCCCAACCAGCCCCAGCATTTT.

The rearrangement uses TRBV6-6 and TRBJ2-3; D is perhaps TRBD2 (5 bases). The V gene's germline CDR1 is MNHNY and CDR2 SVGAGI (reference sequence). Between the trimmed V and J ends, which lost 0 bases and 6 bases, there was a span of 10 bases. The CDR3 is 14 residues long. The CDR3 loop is CASSYSVPGDTQYF. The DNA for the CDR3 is TGTGCCAGCAGTTACTCGGTCCCGGGGGATACGCAGTATTTT.